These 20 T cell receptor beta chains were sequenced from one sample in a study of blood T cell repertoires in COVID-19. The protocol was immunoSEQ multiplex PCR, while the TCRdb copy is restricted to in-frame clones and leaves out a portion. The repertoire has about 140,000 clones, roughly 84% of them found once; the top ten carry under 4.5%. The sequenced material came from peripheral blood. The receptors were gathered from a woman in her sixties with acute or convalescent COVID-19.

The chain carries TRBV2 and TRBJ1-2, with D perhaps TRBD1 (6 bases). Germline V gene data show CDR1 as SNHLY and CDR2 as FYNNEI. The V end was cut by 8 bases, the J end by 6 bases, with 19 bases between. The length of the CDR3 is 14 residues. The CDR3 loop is CASSPRQDKNGYTF. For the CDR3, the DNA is TGTGCCAGCTCGCCCCGACAGGACAAAAATGGCTACACCTTC.

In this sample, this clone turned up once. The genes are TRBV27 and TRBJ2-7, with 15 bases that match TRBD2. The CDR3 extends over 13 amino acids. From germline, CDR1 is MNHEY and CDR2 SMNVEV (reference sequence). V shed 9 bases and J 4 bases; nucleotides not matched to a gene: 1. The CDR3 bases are TGTGCCAGTGGGACTAGCGGGAGGTACGAGCAGTACTTC. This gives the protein CASGTSGRYEQYF.

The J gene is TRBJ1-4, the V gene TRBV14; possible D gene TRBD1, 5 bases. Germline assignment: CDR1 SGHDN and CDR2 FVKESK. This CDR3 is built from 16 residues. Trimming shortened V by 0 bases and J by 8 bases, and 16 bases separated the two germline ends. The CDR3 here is CASSQDLGGRGEKLFF. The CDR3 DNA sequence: TGTGCCAGCAGCCAAGATCTGGGAGGGAGGGGCGAAAAACTGTTTTTT.

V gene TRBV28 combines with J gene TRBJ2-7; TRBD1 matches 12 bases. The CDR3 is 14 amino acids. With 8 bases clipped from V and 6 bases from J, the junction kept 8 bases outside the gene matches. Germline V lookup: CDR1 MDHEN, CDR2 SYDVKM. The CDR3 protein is CASSVGTGGFEQYF. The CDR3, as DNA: TGTGCCAGCTCAGTGGGGACAGGGGGCTTCGAGCAGTACTTC.

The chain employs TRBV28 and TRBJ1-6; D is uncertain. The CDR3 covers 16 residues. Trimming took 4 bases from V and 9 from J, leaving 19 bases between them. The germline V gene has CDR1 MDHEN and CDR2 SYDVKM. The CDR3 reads CASSSGEGPLGSPLHF. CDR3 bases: TGTGCCAGCAGTTCAGGAGAGGGCCCCTTGGGTTCACCCCTCCACTTT.

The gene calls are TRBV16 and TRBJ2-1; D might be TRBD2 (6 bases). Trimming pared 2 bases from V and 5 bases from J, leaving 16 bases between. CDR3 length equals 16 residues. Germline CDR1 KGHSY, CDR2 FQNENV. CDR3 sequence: CASSQLRGADDNEQFF. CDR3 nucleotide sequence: TGTGCCAGCAGCCAACTACGCGGGGCAGACGACAATGAGCAGTTCTTC. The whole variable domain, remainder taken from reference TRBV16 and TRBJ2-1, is GEEVAQTPKHLVRGEGQKAKLYCAPIKGHSYVFWYQQVLKNEFKFLISFQNENVFDETGMPKERFSAKCLPNSPCSLEIQATKLEDSAVYFCASSQLRGADDNEQFFGPGTRLTVL.

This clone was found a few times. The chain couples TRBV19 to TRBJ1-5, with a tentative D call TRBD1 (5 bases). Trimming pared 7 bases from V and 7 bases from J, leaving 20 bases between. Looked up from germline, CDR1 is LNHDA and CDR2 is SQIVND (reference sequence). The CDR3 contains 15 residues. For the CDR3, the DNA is TGTGCCAGTACCAATGGGGGGGGATTTGGACAGCCCCAGCATTTT. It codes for CASTNGGGFGQPQHF.

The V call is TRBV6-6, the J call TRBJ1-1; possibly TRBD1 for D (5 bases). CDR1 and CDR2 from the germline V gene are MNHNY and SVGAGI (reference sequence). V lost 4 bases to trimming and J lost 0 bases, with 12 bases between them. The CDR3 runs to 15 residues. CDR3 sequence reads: CASSFDRDMNTEAFF. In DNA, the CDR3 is TGTGCCAGCAGTTTTGACAGAGACATGAACACTGAAGCTTTCTTT.

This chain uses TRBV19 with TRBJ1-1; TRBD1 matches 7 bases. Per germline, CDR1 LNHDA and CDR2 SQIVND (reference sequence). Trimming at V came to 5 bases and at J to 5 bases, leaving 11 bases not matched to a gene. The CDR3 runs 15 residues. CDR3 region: CASSVNRGGGTEAFF. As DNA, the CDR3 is TGTGCCAGTAGTGTCAACAGGGGAGGCGGAACTGAAGCTTTCTTT.

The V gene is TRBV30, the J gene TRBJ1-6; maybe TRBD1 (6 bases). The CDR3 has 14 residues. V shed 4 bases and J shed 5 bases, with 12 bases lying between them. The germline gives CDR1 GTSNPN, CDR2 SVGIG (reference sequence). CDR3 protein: CAWTQGTNNSPLHF. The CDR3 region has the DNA TGTGCCTGGACACAGGGTACGAATAATTCACCCCTCCACTTT.

CDR3: CASSQGLGAGILFPRSYNEQFF. Written as DNA, the CDR3 is TGCGCCAGCAGCCAAGGATTGGGGGCTGGGATCCTTTTCCCTCGCTCCTACAATGAGCAGTTCTTC. The chain uses TRBV4-3 and TRBJ2-1, with a weak D call TRBD1 (6 bases). Germline V gives CDR1 LGHNA, CDR2 YSLEER. The CDR3 contains 22 residues. V was cut by 1 base and J by 0 bases, with 28 bases left in between.

The DNA of the CDR3 is TGTGCCAGCAGTGAATTTTCTAGCGGGAAGCTAGATACGCAGTATTTT. Translation gives CASSEFSSGKLDTQYF. This sequence joins TRBV6-1 and TRBJ2-3; 9 positions agree with TRBD2. The J segment lost 5 bases and the V segment lost 2 bases, leaving 8 bases of the junction unmatched. CDR1 MNHNS and CDR2 SASEGT come from the germline V gene. CDR3 size: 16 residues.

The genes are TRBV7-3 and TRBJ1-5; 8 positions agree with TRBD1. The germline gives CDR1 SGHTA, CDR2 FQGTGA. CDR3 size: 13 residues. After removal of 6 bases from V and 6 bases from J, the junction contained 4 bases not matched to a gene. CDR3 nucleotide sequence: TGTGCCAGCAGTTTAGACAGGGGTCAGCCCCAGCATTTT. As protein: CASSLDRGQPQHF. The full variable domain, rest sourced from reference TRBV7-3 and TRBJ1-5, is GAGVSQTPSNKVTEKGKYVELRCDPISGHTALYWYRQSLGQGPEFLIYFQGTGAADDSGLPNDRFFAVRPEGSVSTLKIQRTERGDSAVYLCASSLDRGQPQHFGDGTRLSIL.

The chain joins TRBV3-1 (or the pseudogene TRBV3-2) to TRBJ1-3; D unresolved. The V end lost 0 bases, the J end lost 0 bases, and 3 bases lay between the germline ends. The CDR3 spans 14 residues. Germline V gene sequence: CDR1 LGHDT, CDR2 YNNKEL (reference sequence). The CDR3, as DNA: TGTGCCAGCAGCCAAGACAGCTCTGGAAACACCATATATTTT. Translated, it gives CASSQDSSGNTIYF.

CDR3 coding DNA: TGTGCCAGCAGCTTGAACCCGTATCAGGGGTTCACTGAAGCTTTCTTT. It is translated as CASSLNPYQGFTEAFF. The chain links TRBV5-5 to TRBJ1-1, with D possibly TRBD1 on 6 matching bases. This CDR3 contains 16 residues. From germline, CDR1 is SGHKS and CDR2 YYEKEE (reference sequence). The V gene lost 1 base and the J gene lost 4 bases, with 17 bases spanning the gap. Based on the CDR3 plus reference TRBV5-5 and TRBJ1-1, the full variable domain is DAGVTQSPTHLIKTRGQQVTLRCSPISGHKSVSWYQQVLGQGPQFIFQYYEKEERGRGNFPDRFSARQFPNYSSELNVNALLLGDSALYLCASSLNPYQGFTEAFFGQGTRLTVV.

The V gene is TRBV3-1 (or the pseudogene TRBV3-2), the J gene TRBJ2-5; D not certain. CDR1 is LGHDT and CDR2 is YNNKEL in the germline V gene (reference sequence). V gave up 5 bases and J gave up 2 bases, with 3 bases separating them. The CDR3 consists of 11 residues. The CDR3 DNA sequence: TGTGCCAGCAGCGAGCAAGAGACCCAGTACTTC. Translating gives CASSEQETQYF.

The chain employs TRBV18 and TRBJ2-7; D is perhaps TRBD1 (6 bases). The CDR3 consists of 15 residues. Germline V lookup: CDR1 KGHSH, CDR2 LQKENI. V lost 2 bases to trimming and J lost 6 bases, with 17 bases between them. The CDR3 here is CASSPADTLRGEQYF. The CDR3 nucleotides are TGTGCCAGCTCACCAGCCGACACTCTCAGGGGCGAGCAGTACTTC.

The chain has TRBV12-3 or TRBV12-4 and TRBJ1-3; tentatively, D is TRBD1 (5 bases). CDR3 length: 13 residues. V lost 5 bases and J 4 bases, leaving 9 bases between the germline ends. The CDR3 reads CASSPRTGNTIYF. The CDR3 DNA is TGTGCCAGCAGTCCCAGGACAGGAAACACCATATATTTT.

The CDR3 nucleotides read TGCGCCAGCAGCGCTACTCCGGGACAGGGGAAAGCTTTCTTT. Encoded protein: CASSATPGQGKAFF. J is TRBJ1-1 and V is TRBV5-1; the match to TRBD1 covers 10 bases. The CDR3 has 14 residues. Per the germline V gene, CDR1 is SGHRS and CDR2 is YFSETQ. After removal of 4 bases from V and 9 bases from J, the junction contained 9 bases not matched to a gene.

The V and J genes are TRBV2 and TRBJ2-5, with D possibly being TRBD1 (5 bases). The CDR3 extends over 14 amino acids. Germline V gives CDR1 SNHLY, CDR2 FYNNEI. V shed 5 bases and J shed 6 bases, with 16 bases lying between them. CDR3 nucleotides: TGTGCCAGCAGTCCCCGGGCAGGGCTAAAGACCCAGTACTTC. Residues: CASSPRAGLKTQYF. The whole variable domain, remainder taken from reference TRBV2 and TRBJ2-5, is EPEVTQTPSHQVTQMGQEVILRCVPISNHLYFYWYRQILGQKVEFLVSFYNNEISEKSEIFDDQFSVERPDGSNFTLKIRSTKLEDSAMYFCASSPRAGLKTQYFGPGTRLLVL.